A single sample gave rise to the 5 T cell receptor beta chains below, sequenced in a study of T cell repertoires in cytomegalovirus infection. In TCRdb, the reads were re-called with MiXCR into one record per CDR3 protein. The sample has about half a million distinct CDR3 sequences, around 30% seen once. No cognate antigen is known for these TCRs. The specimen comprised cultured PBMCs, sampled from culture after CMV antigen stimulation. These receptors all come from a human donor in good health (CMV status not recorded). Some clones in this sample may be carry-over from other donors' samples.

The rearrangement uses TRBV7-2 and TRBJ2-1; D gene unclear. This CDR3 spans 14 amino acids. Germline-derived CDR1 and CDR2 are SGHTA and FQGNSA. Trimming took off 5 bases at V and 10 bases at J, with 18 bases between the two ends. CDR3 loop: CASSPSAVEWEQFF. Written as DNA, the CDR3 is TGTGCCAGCAGCCCCTCAGCTGTAGAATGGGAGCAGTTCTTC.

The V call is TRBV5-6, the J call TRBJ2-7; 9 bases map to TRBD1. CDR3 size: 15 residues. The germline V gene encodes CDR1 SGHDT and CDR2 YYEEEE. V lost 4 bases to trimming and J lost 2 bases; unmatched junction nucleotides: 7. In DNA form, the CDR3 reads TGTGCCAGCAGCGGCGGGACAGGGAGGCCCTACGAGCAGTACGTC. It encodes CASSGGTGRPYEQYV.

This clonotype was counted only a few times. The DNA of the CDR3 is TGTGCCAGTAGTTGGCAGGACGTCTCTGGGGCCAACGTCCTGACTTTC. Translation: CASSWQDVSGANVLTF. The chain couples TRBV19 to TRBJ2-6, with no clear D. This CDR3 is 16 amino acids long. The germline V gene has CDR1 LNHDA and CDR2 SQIVND (reference sequence). Between the trimmed V and J ends, which lost 5 bases and 0 bases, there was a span of 11 bases.

The V and J genes are TRBV19 and TRBJ2-1, with D possibly being TRBD2 (5 bases). Germline assignment: CDR1 LNHDA and CDR2 SQIVND (reference sequence). This CDR3 has 16 amino acids. V dropped 3 bases and J dropped 5 bases, with 17 bases sitting between them. The DNA of the CDR3 is TGTGCCAGTAGTATCAGTGGTACTAGAACCCACAATGAGCAGTTCTTC. Its protein product is CASSISGTRTHNEQFF.

The V call is TRBV28, the J call TRBJ2-1; D uncertain. Trimming stripped 4 bases from V and 3 bases from J, with 13 bases between. Germline V gene sequence: CDR1 MDHEN, CDR2 SYDVKM. The CDR3 spans 15 residues. CDR3 sequence reads: CASSSAGRLYNEQFF. The DNA of the CDR3 is TGTGCCAGCAGTTCCGCAGGACGGCTCTACAATGAGCAGTTCTTC.